The 29 T cell receptor beta chains below all came from one sample that was sequenced in a study of metastatic and nonmetastatic thyroid tumors. Each patient went into thyroid surgery without having received any treatment. TCRdb reanalyzed the PCR reads via MiXCR. The data contain roughly 15,000 clones, roughly a quarter of them singletons. The sample consisted of adjacent normal tissue. These receptors came from a female donor with papillary thyroid cancer or a benign thyroid nodule (not recorded which). Some clones in this sample may be carry-over from other donors' samples.

This clone was found once. The sample contains more than one DNA sequence encoding this CDR3. The chain combines TRBV7-3 with TRBJ2-3; 7 positions match TRBD2. CDR1 and CDR2 from the germline V gene are SGHTA and FQGTGA. V lost 0 bases and J lost 6; bases outside the gene matches: 15. The CDR3 is 18 residues long. The CDR3 loop is CASSLTWPGSGSGDTQYF. DNA of the CDR3: TGTGCCAGCAGCTTAACGTGGCCTGGTAGCGGTAGCGGGGATACGCAGTATTTT.

The V and J genes are TRBV12-3 or TRBV12-4 and TRBJ2-7; D call uncertain. This CDR3 contains 14 residues. Between the trimmed V and J ends, which lost 6 bases and 2 bases, there was a span of 14 bases. This CDR3 reads CASSPRQGPYEQYF. The CDR3 DNA reads TGTGCCAGCAGCCCCCGACAAGGCCCCTACGAGCAGTACTTC.

This clone has a count of ten or more. The gene calls are TRBV5-1 and TRBJ1-1, with D possibly being TRBD1 (5 bases). The ends were cut back, 1 base at V and 11 bases at J, with 24 bases in the middle. CDR3 length: 16 residues. The germline V gene encodes CDR1 SGHRS and CDR2 YFSETQ. In nucleotides, the CDR3 is TGCGCCAGCAGCTTGCCTTCCATGGGGGGTAGGTCAGAGGCTTTCTTT. Protein sequence: CASSLPSMGGRSEAFF.

This clone was seen at least ten times. Other nucleotide sequences from this sample produce the same CDR3. The chain carries TRBV28 and TRBJ1-1; no reliable D call. CDR1 is MDHEN, CDR2 SYDVKM, per germline. The CDR3 is 14 residues long. The V end was cut by 5 bases, the J end by 1 base, with 11 bases between. In nucleotides, the CDR3 is TGTGCCAGCAGTCGGACCTTAAGGAACACTGAAGCTTTCTTT. Encoded protein: CASSRTLRNTEAFF.

This clone was detected many times. The chain couples TRBV5-1 to TRBJ2-5; 7 bases align to TRBD2. CDR1 is SGHRS, CDR2 YFSETQ, per germline. The CDR3 covers 14 residues. V lost 5 bases and J lost 4; bases outside the gene matches: 8. In DNA form, the CDR3 reads TGCGCCAGCAGTAGCGGGCCGGTGGCAGAGACCCAGTACTTC. Translated, it gives CASSSGPVAETQYF.

Of note for this clone: The junction and the germline gene differ at one end; a read error may be behind it. V and J are TRBV2 and TRBJ2-4; 15 nucleotides align to TRBD2. Per germline, CDR1 SNHLY and CDR2 FYNNEI. This CDR3 spans 14 amino acids. In DNA form, the CDR3 reads TGTGCCAACAGCCCAGGGACTAGCGGGAGGAGTGAGGACTTC. The encoded protein is CANSPGTSGRSEDF.

On this clone itself: A read error may produce the germline difference seen at one junction end. The V call is TRBV5-1, the J call TRBJ2-7, with 9 bases identical to TRBD2. This CDR3 contains 16 residues. Germline assignment: CDR1 SGHRS and CDR2 YFSETQ. CDR3 amino acids: CAGSLWADTSGQEQYF. The DNA of the CDR3 is TGCGCCGGCAGCTTGTGGGCTGACACTAGCGGGCAGGAGCAGTACTTC.

This clone was picked up a small number of times. This chain connects TRBV19 to TRBJ2-6, with D unresolved. Between the trimmed V and J ends, which lost 6 bases and 0 bases, there was a span of 9 bases. Germline V gene sequence: CDR1 LNHDA, CDR2 SQIVND (reference sequence). The CDR3 length is 15 residues. This CDR3 reads CASSLSSSGANVLTF. In DNA form, the CDR3 reads TGTGCCAGTAGCCTAAGCTCCTCTGGGGCCAACGTCCTGACTTTC.

This clone appeared many times. The CDR3 bases are TGTGCCAGTAGTATGTTTGGGGGTGCGAATTCACCCCTCCACTTT. This codes for CASSMFGGANSPLHF. The chain joins TRBV19 to TRBJ1-6, with D maybe TRBD1 (5 bases). V was clipped by 3 bases and J by 7 bases, with 13 bases between them. The CDR3 extends over 15 amino acids. The germline gives CDR1 LNHDA, CDR2 SQIVND (reference sequence).

The chain combines TRBV20-1 with TRBJ2-1; no definite D call. The germline V and J ends were trimmed by 3 bases and 9 bases, with 6 bases remaining between them. The CDR3 consists of 10 residues. Germline V gene lookup returns CDR1 DFQATT and CDR2 SNEGSKA (reference sequence). The CDR3: CSASGCEQFF. The CDR3 DNA sequence: TGCAGTGCTAGCGGGTGTGAGCAGTTCTTC.

This clone has a count of ten or more. A much larger clone differs by one base, so this may be a read error. The CDR3 ends on some other residue instead of the conserved phenylalanine or tryptophan, so this is likely a read error. The genes are TRBV29-1 and TRBJ1-2; possibly TRBD1 for D (5 bases). V shed 3 bases and J shed 8 bases, with 16 bases lying between them. Germline values: CDR1 SQVTM, CDR2 ANQGSEA. The CDR3 covers 13 residues. CDR3 DNA sequence: TGCAGCGTTGAGGAACAGGTAGTACGCGGCTACACCCTC. Protein: CSVEEQVVRGYTL.

Remarks on this clone: A read error may produce the germline difference seen at one junction end. The chain has TRBV28 and TRBJ2-1; 7 nucleotides align to TRBD2. Germline V gene lookup returns CDR1 MDHEN and CDR2 SYDVKM. This CDR3 has 17 amino acids. CDR3 amino acids: CASSLFSYGLEGTEQLF. CDR3 nucleotide sequence: TGTGCCAGCAGTTTATTCTCCTACGGACTAGAGGGAACAGAGCAGTTATTC. Looking up the rest from reference TRBV28 and TRBJ2-1 gives the full variable domain: DVKVTQSSRYLVKRTGEKVFLECVQDMDHENMFWYRQDPGLGLRLIYFSYDVKMKEKGDIPEGYSVSREKKERFSLILESASTNQTSMYLCASSLFSYGLEGTEQLFGPGTRLTVL.

This clone has a count of ten or more. The rearrangement uses TRBV7-9 and TRBJ1-4, with D perhaps matching TRBD1 (6 bases). Germline values: CDR1 SEHNR, CDR2 FQNEAQ (reference sequence). Trimming left V 6 bases short and J 8 bases short, with 10 bases between. The length of the CDR3 is 12 residues. CDR3 sequence reads: CASSYTGEKLFF. As DNA, the CDR3 is TGTGCCAGCAGTTATACAGGGGAAAAACTGTTTTTT.

In this sample, this clone turned up a few times. V usage is TRBV27 and J usage is TRBJ2-1; D ambiguous. The CDR3 is 17 residues long. Per the germline V gene, CDR1 is MNHEY and CDR2 is SMNVEV (reference sequence). The ends were cut back, 6 bases at V and 3 bases at J, with 21 bases in the middle. CDR3 bases: TGTGCCAGCAGCTGGAGAGGCCCCCATATCGACTACAATGAGCAGTTCTTC. It translates to CASSWRGPHIDYNEQFF.

This clone was seen many times. This chain uses TRBV4-1 with TRBJ2-7, with 7 nucleotides matching TRBD2. Germline lookup yields CDR1 MGHRA and CDR2 YSYEKL. The CDR3 is 17 residues long. The J segment lost 6 bases and the V segment lost 4 bases, leaving 18 bases of the junction unmatched. The CDR3 sequence: CASSPPFLGGSEGEQYF. CDR3 nucleotide sequence: TGCGCCAGCAGCCCCCCTTTTTTGGGCGGGAGTGAAGGCGAGCAGTACTTC.

This clone was recorded at least ten times. The rearrangement uses TRBV9 and TRBJ2-4; no reliable D call. The germline V and J ends were trimmed by 3 bases and 0 bases, with 7 bases remaining between them. The CDR3 spans 14 residues. Germline CDR1 and CDR2: SGDLS and YYNGEE. In nucleotides, the CDR3 is TGTGCCAGCAGCGCGAGCCTAGCCAAAAACATTCAGTACTTC. As protein: CASSASLAKNIQYF.

This clone has a count of ten or more. This chain joins TRBV14 and TRBJ2-1, with 12 nucleotides matching TRBD2. There are 16 residues in the CDR3. Germline CDR1 reads SGHDN; CDR2 reads FVKESK. The junction had 10 bases not matched to a gene; V was cut back by 1 base and J by 12 bases. The CDR3 reads CASSQVLAGGTEGQFF. The CDR3 DNA reads as TGTGCCAGCAGCCAAGTCCTAGCGGGAGGGACAGAAGGGCAGTTCTTC.

This chain links TRBV6-6 with TRBJ2-3; D not certain. CDR1 is MNHNY, CDR2 SVGAGI, per germline (reference sequence). CDR3 size: 13 residues. Trimming stripped 3 bases from V and 2 bases from J, with 6 bases between. The CDR3 DNA follows: TGTGCCAGCAGTTATACCTTCACAGATACGCAGTATTTT. It codes for CASSYTFTDTQYF.

This clone was observed a handful of times. The chain carries TRBV15 and TRBJ2-4; 7 nucleotides agree with TRBD2. This CDR3 region has 17 residues. The ends lost 7 bases at V and 0 bases at J; junction bases unmatched: 12. In germline, CDR1 is LNHNV, CDR2 YYDKDF (reference sequence). The DNA for the CDR3 is TGTGCCACCATCGTTTCTGCGGGAGAGCTAGCCAAAAACATTCAGTACTTC. Its protein is CATIVSAGELAKNIQYF.

By share, this clone counts as medium-sized. The V and J genes are TRBV28 and TRBJ2-5; TRBD2 is a possible D gene (6 bases). The germline CDR1 and CDR2 sequences are MDHEN and SYDVKM. Trimming took 3 bases from V and 2 from J, leaving 13 bases between them. The CDR3 has 15 amino acids. This chain's CDR3 is CASSFTRGYQETQYF. The CDR3, as DNA: TGTGCCAGCAGTTTTACCCGGGGGTATCAAGAGACCCAGTACTTC.

This clone is judged medium-sized. The chain couples TRBV6-1 to TRBJ1-1; no firm D call. This CDR3 contains 11 residues. Trimming stripped 1 base from V and 12 bases from J, with 9 bases between. The germline V gene has CDR1 MNHNS and CDR2 SASEGT. The CDR3 spells CASSEGPGPFF. CDR3 in DNA: TGTGCCAGCAGTGAAGGCCCTGGCCCTTTCTTT.

Many counts were recorded for this clone. The V gene is TRBV7-9, the J gene TRBJ2-2; 11 bases are a match to TRBD1. J was trimmed by 2 bases and V by 7 bases; bases with no gene match: 12. CDR1 SEHNR and CDR2 FQNEAQ come from the germline V gene (reference sequence). CDR3 length equals 18 residues. This CDR3 is CASNKPGTGGVNTGELFF. CDR3 coding DNA: TGTGCCAGCAACAAACCGGGGACAGGGGGAGTCAACACCGGGGAGCTGTTTTTT.

This clone was seen a few times. The chain uses TRBV19 and TRBJ1-2; D call uncertain. The CDR3 has 14 amino acids. Germline V gene sequence: CDR1 LNHDA, CDR2 SQIVND (reference sequence). Trimming took 3 bases from V and 7 from J, leaving 15 bases between them. The CDR3 DNA is TGTGCCAGTAGTATCAGCGCAGACCGGCGTGGCTACACCTTC. Protein product: CASSISADRRGYTF.

CDR3: CASSLFLNEQFF. The CDR3 region has the DNA TGTGCCAGCAGCTTGTTCCTGAATGAGCAGTTCTTC. The rearrangement links TRBV5-6 to TRBJ2-1; D is uncertain. Per germline, CDR1 SGHDT and CDR2 YYEEEE. Trimming cost V 1 base and J 7 bases, with 6 bases left between them. CDR3 length equals 12 residues.

In its sample, this clone was seen a few times. A junction boundary mismatches the germline segment, possibly from a read error. The CDR3 bases are TGTGCCAGCAGAACAGGGGGTAATCAGCTCCAGCATTTT. This gives the protein CASRTGGNQLQHF. This chain joins TRBV6-4 and TRBJ1-5, with 8 positions matching TRBD1. From germline, CDR1 is MRHNA and CDR2 SNTAGT. This CDR3 region has 13 residues.

This clone is termed medium-sized. The chain combines TRBV6-5 with TRBJ2-5, with TRBD2 identical over 15 bases. CDR3 length: 16 residues. The germline V gene encodes CDR1 MNHEY and CDR2 SVGAGI. The J segment lost 5 bases and the V segment lost 2 bases, leaving 3 bases of the junction unmatched. CDR3 protein: CASSYPGLAGGETQYF. The CDR3 nucleotides read TGTGCCAGCAGTTACCCCGGACTAGCGGGAGGGGAGACCCAGTACTTC.

This clone was detected ten times or more. The rearrangement uses TRBV4-2 and TRBJ2-3; unclear D gene. The CDR3 length is 15 residues. Germline assignment: CDR1 LGHNA and CDR2 YNFKEQ. V dropped 2 bases and J dropped 2 bases, with 11 bases sitting between them. The CDR3 loop is CASSQNPDSTDTQYF. The DNA of the CDR3 is TGTGCCAGCAGCCAAAATCCTGACTCCACAGATACGCAGTATTTT.

This clone was seen more than once but under ten times. This chain's CDR3 is CASRLTTVTGNYGYTF. The CDR3 bases are TGTGCCAGCAGATTAACCACCGTTACAGGTAACTATGGCTACACCTTC. V and J are TRBV11-2 and TRBJ1-2; D perhaps matches TRBD1 (5 bases). Germline CDR1 reads SGHAT; CDR2 reads FQNNGV. V lost 6 bases and J 1 base, leaving 18 bases between the germline ends. This CDR3 is 16 amino acids long.

This rearrangement joins TRBV5-1 to TRBJ1-2; 8 bases align to TRBD1. The CDR3 totals 15 residues. Looked up from germline, CDR1 is SGHRS and CDR2 is YFSETQ. After removal of 1 base from V and 4 bases from J, the junction contained 6 bases not matched to a gene. CDR3 in amino acids: CASSLLGQGSYGYTF. The DNA of the CDR3 is TGCGCCAGCAGCTTGCTCGGACAGGGTAGCTATGGCTACACCTTC.